These 30 T cell receptor beta chains were all obtained from the same sample, sequenced in a study of technical replicates of blood from a few donors. Assay used: immunoSEQ multiplex PCR; TCRdb lists only in-frame clones, some missing. The sample lists more than 90,000 clones, approximately 95% occurring once. The sequenced material came from T cells isolated from PBMCs. These receptors all stem from a human donor in good health.

The V gene is TRBV4-2, the J gene TRBJ2-7, with 9 bases identical to TRBD2. CDR3 length: 15 residues. The V segment lost 4 bases and the J segment 1 base; nucleotides outside the gene matches: 5. Germline CDR1 is LGHNA and CDR2 is YNFKEQ. The CDR3, as DNA: TGTGCCAGCAGCCCTGATAGCGGGGGATCCTACGAGCAGTACTTC. It specifies CASSPDSGGSYEQYF.

The V call is TRBV5-1, the J call TRBJ2-3; D unclear. Trimming stripped 4 bases from V and 0 bases from J, with 9 bases between. Germline loops: CDR1 SGHRS, CDR2 YFSETQ. The CDR3 totals 14 residues. The CDR3 loop reads CASSAMTSTDTQYF. The CDR3 DNA sequence: TGCGCCAGCAGCGCGATGACAAGCACAGATACGCAGTATTTT.

V is TRBV30 and J is TRBJ2-1; no definite D call. The V gene lost 2 bases and the J gene lost 6 bases, with 8 bases spanning the gap. The CDR3 has 12 amino acids. CDR1 GTSNPN and CDR2 SVGIG come from the germline V gene (reference sequence). The CDR3 is CAWSPSVNEQFF. The CDR3 nucleotides are TGTGCCTGGAGTCCCTCGGTCAATGAGCAGTTCTTC.

The genes are TRBV29-1 and TRBJ2-7; 7 bases are a match to TRBD2. This CDR3 has 13 residues. Germline V gives CDR1 SQVTM, CDR2 ANQGSEA. The V gene end was trimmed by 3 bases and the J gene end by 2 bases; junction bases not matched to a gene: 4. CDR3 sequence reads: CSVDGGSTYEQYF. The CDR3 DNA sequence: TGCAGCGTTGATGGCGGGAGCACCTACGAGCAGTACTTC.

This rearrangement joins TRBV7-2 to TRBJ1-5; D gene uncertain. This CDR3 region has 13 residues. Trimming left V 2 bases short and J 2 bases short, with 4 bases between. Germline V gene lookup returns CDR1 SGHTA and CDR2 FQGNSA. The CDR3 here is CASSLTGNQPQHF. The CDR3 DNA sequence: TGTGCCAGCAGCTTAACAGGCAATCAGCCCCAGCATTTT. Based on the CDR3 plus reference TRBV7-2 and TRBJ1-5, the full variable domain is GAGVSQSPSNKVTEKGKDVELRCDPISGHTALYWYRQSLGQGLEFLIYFQGNSAPDKSGLPSDRFSAERTGGSVSTLTIQRTQQEDSAVYLCASSLTGNQPQHFGDGTRLSIL.

V gene TRBV7-9 combines with J gene TRBJ2-5; D may be TRBD2 (6 bases). The length of the CDR3 is 16 residues. The V gene lost 3 bases and the J gene lost 3 bases, with 17 bases spanning the gap. CDR1 and CDR2 (germline): SEHNR, FQNEAQ (reference sequence). The chain's CDR3 is CASSFREDYPEETQYF. CDR3 in DNA: TGTGCCAGCAGCTTTAGGGAGGACTACCCCGAAGAGACCCAGTACTTC. Complete variable domain (other parts from reference TRBV7-9 and TRBJ2-5): DTGVSQNPRHKITKRGQNVTFRCDPISEHNRLYWYRQTLGQGPEFLTYFQNEAQLEKSRLLSDRFSAERPKGSFSTLEIQRTEQGDSAMYLCASSFREDYPEETQYFGPGTRLLVL.

This chain links TRBV7-2 with TRBJ1-5; no clear D gene. There are 13 residues in the CDR3. Trimming pared 7 bases from V and 0 bases from J, leaving 7 bases between. In germline, CDR1 is SGHTA, CDR2 FQGNSA. The CDR3 loop is CASTLYSNQPQHF. CDR3 coding DNA: TGTGCCAGCACCTTGTATAGCAATCAGCCCCAGCATTTT.

The chain links TRBV6-5 to TRBJ2-2, with 9 bases fitting TRBD1. CDR3 length equals 16 residues. V was clipped by 4 bases and J by 9 bases; unmatched bases: 12. Germline V lookup: CDR1 MNHEY, CDR2 SVGAGI. The CDR3 region is CASSLEGTGSNRELFF. The CDR3 DNA is TGTGCCAGCAGTTTAGAAGGGACAGGGAGTAACCGGGAGCTGTTTTTT.

This sequence joins TRBV30 and TRBJ2-3; TRBD2 aligns across 7 bases. V shed 3 bases, J shed 2 bases, and the junction held 2 bases outside the gene matches. Germline V CDR1 and CDR2: GTSNPN, SVGIG (reference sequence). This CDR3 has 13 residues. The CDR3 DNA is TGTGCCTGGAGCGGACTAGTCACAGATACGCAGTATTTT. It is translated as CAWSGLVTDTQYF. The full variable domain, with the rest looked up from reference TRBV30 and TRBJ2-3, is SQTIHQWPATLVQPVGSPLSLECTVEGTSNPNLYWYRQAAGRGLQLLFYSVGIGQISSEVPQNLSASRPQDRQFILSSKKLLLSDSGFYLCAWSGLVTDTQYFGPGTRLTVL.

This clone has just a few counts. V usage is TRBV7-2 and J usage is TRBJ2-7; 8 positions match TRBD1. CDR1 is SGHTA and CDR2 is FQGNSA in the germline V gene. The trim removed 5 bases at V and 1 base at J, leaving 7 bases unmatched. CDR3 length equals 15 residues. The CDR3 region is CASSPQTGESYEQYF. The DNA for the CDR3 is TGTGCCAGCAGCCCTCAGACAGGGGAATCCTACGAGCAGTACTTC.

The CDR3 reads CASSPLGGMDTEAFF. The CDR3 DNA is TGCGCCAGCAGCCCGCTAGGGGGTATGGACACTGAAGCTTTCTTT. The chain combines TRBV4-1 with TRBJ1-1; TRBD1 might be the D (6 bases). Trimming removed 4 bases at V and 3 bases at J, with 15 bases between. The CDR3 has 15 residues. Per germline, CDR1 MGHRA and CDR2 YSYEKL.

This rearrangement joins TRBV7-9 to TRBJ2-7; TRBD1 is a possible D gene (5 bases). Germline values: CDR1 SEHNR, CDR2 FQNEAQ (reference sequence). V gave up 6 bases and J gave up 3 bases, with 9 bases separating them. The CDR3 is made up of 12 amino acids. CDR3 residues: CASRPDSYEQYF. The CDR3 DNA reads as TGTGCCAGCAGACCTGACAGCTACGAGCAGTACTTC.

This clone was seen a few times. The chain links TRBV18 to TRBJ1-1, with D possibly being TRBD1 (5 bases). The length of the CDR3 is 13 residues. Trimming removed 5 bases from V and 1 base from J, with 8 bases in between. The germline gives CDR1 KGHSH, CDR2 LQKENI. This CDR3 reads CASSLQANTEAFF. Written as DNA, the CDR3 is TGTGCCAGCTCATTACAGGCGAACACTGAAGCTTTCTTT.

The sample holds one count of this clone. V gene TRBV7-8 combines with J gene TRBJ2-1; the match to TRBD1 covers 10 bases. Losses at the gene ends were 4 bases for V and 9 bases for J; bases not matched to a gene: 12. This CDR3 contains 16 residues. Germline-derived CDR1 and CDR2 are SGHVS and FQNEAQ. The CDR3 DNA is TGTGCCAGCAGCTACCCGGACAGGGGGTCTATCGGTGAGCAGTTCTTC. This translates into CASSYPDRGSIGEQFF.

J is TRBJ2-5 and V is TRBV5-1, with D perhaps matching TRBD2 (5 bases). Germline V gives CDR1 SGHRS, CDR2 YFSETQ. The CDR3 has 12 amino acids. V was shortened by 4 bases and J by 4 bases, with 8 bases between the two germline ends. The CDR3 DNA sequence: TGCGCCAGCAGCCTTGAGGGAGAGACCCAGTACTTC. Protein sequence: CASSLEGETQYF.

The chain recombines TRBV27 with TRBJ2-1; 8 nucleotides agree with TRBD2. V trimming: 2 bases; J trimming: 0 bases; junction bases outside the gene matches: 6. The CDR3 runs 17 residues. Germline loops: CDR1 MNHEY, CDR2 SMNVEV (reference sequence). The chain's CDR3 is CASSLRPSGFSYNEQFF. CDR3 sequence (DNA): TGTGCCAGCAGTTTAAGGCCTAGCGGGTTCTCCTACAATGAGCAGTTCTTC.

CDR3 bases: TGCGCCAGCAGTGTAAGCGGACATCAGCCCCAGCATTTT. This encodes CASSVSGHQPQHF. The chain has TRBV10-2 and TRBJ1-5; no clear D. The length of the CDR3 is 13 residues. The V end was cut by 4 bases, the J end by 5 bases, with 9 bases between. Looked up from germline, CDR1 is WSHSY and CDR2 is SAAADI.

The chain recombines TRBV6-6 with TRBJ1-2; no reliable D call. Between the trimmed V and J ends, which lost 8 bases and 2 bases, there was a span of 6 bases. This CDR3 region has 11 residues. From germline, CDR1 is MNHNY and CDR2 SVGAGI (reference sequence). The CDR3 region is CASRENYGYTF. The DNA of the CDR3 is TGTGCCAGCCGGGAGAACTATGGCTACACCTTC.

The chain uses TRBV4-1 and TRBJ2-3; 7 nucleotides align to TRBD2. The CDR3 consists of 15 residues. The germline V gene has CDR1 MGHRA and CDR2 YSYEKL. The V segment lost 4 bases and the J segment 1 base; nucleotides outside the gene matches: 5. The CDR3 region is CASSRGGDGTDTQYF. The CDR3 DNA reads TGCGCCAGCAGCCGGGGGGGGGATGGCACAGATACGCAGTATTTT.

The chain recombines TRBV5-6 with TRBJ2-5; 9 bases map to TRBD2. The V and J ends lost 0 bases and 7 bases, in that order; junction bases with no gene match: 10. Germline-derived CDR1 and CDR2 are SGHDT and YYEEEE. This CDR3 spans 16 amino acids. CDR3 loop: CASSLAPSGTGGTQYF. CDR3 nucleotides: TGTGCCAGCAGCTTGGCTCCTAGCGGGACTGGGGGGACCCAGTACTTC. The whole variable domain, remainder taken from reference TRBV5-6 and TRBJ2-5, is DAGVTQSPTHLIKTRGQQVTLRCSPKSGHDTVSWYQQALGQGPQFIFQYYEEEERQRGNFPDRFSGHQFPNYSSELNVNALLLGDSALYLCASSLAPSGTGGTQYFGPGTRLLVL.

As DNA, the CDR3 is TGTGCCAGCAGCCTCTACGTCACCGGGGAGCTGTTTTTT. Its protein is CASSLYVTGELFF. The V call is TRBV5-4, the J call TRBJ2-2; D is uncertain. The CDR3 contains 13 residues. Trimming left V 4 bases short and J 4 bases short, with 8 bases between. CDR1 SGHNT and CDR2 YYREEE come from the germline V gene (reference sequence). Drawing the rest from reference TRBV5-4 and TRBJ2-2, the complete variable domain is ETGVTQSPTHLIKTRGQQVTLRCSSQSGHNTVSWYQQALGQGPQFIFQYYREEENGRGNFPPRFSGLQFPNYSSELNVNALELDDSALYLCASSLYVTGELFFGEGSRLTVL.

This clone occurred once. The V and J genes are TRBV2 and TRBJ1-1; tentatively, D is TRBD1 (5 bases). This CDR3 is built from 12 residues. CDR1 is SNHLY and CDR2 is FYNNEI in the germline V gene. V was trimmed by 6 bases and J by 3 bases, leaving 8 bases between them. In DNA, the CDR3 is TGTGCCAGCAGCAGGGACTACACTGAAGCTTTCTTT. Translation: CASSRDYTEAFF. Using reference TRBV2 and TRBJ1-1 for the parts outside the CDR3, the full variable domain is EPEVTQTPSHQVTQMGQEVILRCVPISNHLYFYWYRQILGQKVEFLVSFYNNEISEKSEIFDDQFSVERPDGSNFTLKIRSTKLEDSAMYFCASSRDYTEAFFGQGTRLTVV.

The V and J genes are TRBV27 and TRBJ2-3; possible D gene TRBD2, 5 bases. Per the germline V gene, CDR1 is MNHEY and CDR2 is SMNVEV (reference sequence). The V gene lost 2 bases and the J gene lost 2 bases, with 11 bases spanning the gap. The CDR3 has 15 residues. CDR3 in DNA: TGTGCCAGCAGTTTAAGGGCGGGTTACACAGATACGCAGTATTTT. Its translation: CASSLRAGYTDTQYF.

This sequence joins TRBV11-3 and TRBJ2-7; D unclear. The V end lost 4 bases, the J end lost 3 bases, and 10 bases lay between the germline ends. CDR1 and CDR2 from the germline V gene are SGHNT and YENEEA. The CDR3 runs to 13 residues. This CDR3 reads CASSSPVVYEQYF. As DNA, the CDR3 is TGTGCCAGCAGCTCCCCTGTCGTCTACGAGCAGTACTTC.

The genes are TRBV6-6 and TRBJ1-5; D is unclear. The ends were cut back, 6 bases at V and 2 bases at J, with 14 bases in the middle. The CDR3 totals 15 residues. CDR1 and CDR2 from the germline V gene are MNHNY and SVGAGI (reference sequence). This CDR3 is CASSTPLGGNQPQHF. The CDR3 DNA sequence: TGTGCCAGCAGCACGCCTCTCGGGGGCAATCAGCCCCAGCATTTT.

This chain joins TRBV7-9 and TRBJ2-3; 7 bases are shared with TRBD2. This CDR3 has 15 amino acids. V shed 4 bases and J 4 bases; nucleotides not matched to a gene: 8. From germline, CDR1 is SEHNR and CDR2 FQNEAQ (reference sequence). The CDR3 region has the DNA TGTGCCAGCAGCTGGGGGGGAGTAGGTCCAGATACGCAGTATTTT. It is translated as CASSWGGVGPDTQYF.

V and J are TRBV20-1 and TRBJ1-2, with D perhaps TRBD1 (5 bases). The CDR3 covers 10 residues. Germline assignment: CDR1 DFQATT and CDR2 SNEGSKA (reference sequence). Trimming left V 4 bases short and J 6 bases short, with 6 bases between. CDR3 residues: CSAKGDGYTF. CDR3 sequence (DNA): TGCAGTGCTAAAGGGGATGGCTACACCTTC.

V usage is TRBV7-9 and J usage is TRBJ1-1, with D unresolved. Germline V CDR1 and CDR2: SEHNR, FQNEAQ (reference sequence). With 5 bases removed from V and 6 bases from J, the gap between germline ends came to 7 bases. The CDR3 is 11 amino acids. The CDR3 is CASSPLSEAFF. The CDR3 bases are TGTGCCAGCAGCCCTTTATCTGAAGCTTTCTTT. Using reference TRBV7-9 and TRBJ1-1 for the parts outside the CDR3, the full variable domain is DTGVSQNPRHKITKRGQNVTFRCDPISEHNRLYWYRQTLGQGPEFLTYFQNEAQLEKSRLLSDRFSAERPKGSFSTLEIQRTEQGDSAMYLCASSPLSEAFFGQGTRLTVV.

The rearrangement links TRBV21-1 to TRBJ2-2; TRBD1 reflects the table's D call only, with no check against the DNA. TRBV21-1 is labeled a pseudogene. CDR3 size: 19 residues. CDR3 amino acids: CASSKALVTRRGDTGELFF. CDR3 DNA: TGTGCCAGCAGCAAAGCACTTGTGACCCGCAGGGGAGATACCGGGGAGCTGTTTTTT.

This clone is a singleton in its sample. The chain is built from TRBV2 and TRBJ2-1; 7 positions match TRBD2. This CDR3 is built from 17 residues. Germline V gene lookup returns CDR1 SNHLY and CDR2 FYNNEI. With V trimmed by 7 bases and J by 0 bases, 12 bases remained unmatched. The CDR3 is CASKEGGVSRSYNEQFF. The CDR3 region has the DNA TGTGCCAGCAAAGAGGGAGGGGTCTCCCGCTCCTACAATGAGCAGTTCTTC.